The TCR beta chain under discussion was sequenced for a study of shared clonotypes between healthy human individuals. For each subset, genomic DNA was distributed in equal portions over several immunoSEQ plates. TCRdb's copy holds only in-frame clones and misses some; the assay was immunoSEQ multiplex PCR. The sample records approximately 440,000 clones, around 77% being singletons. Study results and caveats: There were few donors, and this limited the genetic and exposure-history diversity represented.

CDR1 is SEHNR and CDR2 is FQNEAQ in the germline V gene (reference sequence). CDR3 length: 16 amino acids. V was pared by 5 bases and J by 2 bases, with 19 bases between. Study donors comprised healthy, HIV-negative adults devoid of recent acute infection or vaccination. Samples left unsorted employed about 100 million PBMCs for genomic DNA. As regards this clone: Its cognate antigen is unknown.

The chain uses TRBV7-9 and TRBJ2-7; D possibly uses TRBD1 or TRBD2 (5 bases each). Sequences were obtained from PBMCs. This clonotype was sampled from a woman between 35 and 50 years old in good health. Some clones in this sample may be carry-over from other donors' samples. The CDR3 DNA reads TGTGCCAGCAGCGCCCCCCCGGGACCCGGGGCCTACGAGCAGTACTTC. This translates into CASSAPPGPGAYEQYF.